The rows below give T cell receptor beta chains drawn from one sample of a study of CD8 T cells in Susac syndrome. TCRdb fed the immunoSEQ multiplex PCR reads into MiXCR, producing one record per CDR3 protein. The table records around 200,000 distinct CDR3 sequences, 85% to 95% of them present only once. The specimen was CD4+ T cells from PBMCs. These TCRs come from a human donor with multiple sclerosis. The CDR3 runs from the conserved cysteine through the conserved F or W. D genes are given only for firm matches. A row's size may be missing; if present it is once, few, many or a size class.

D: TRBD1; V: TRBV29-1; J: TRBJ2-5; size: -; CDR3: CSVLTGAARETQYF; DNA: TGCAGCGTTCTGACAGGGGCCGCCCGGGAGACCCAGTACTTC
D: -; V: TRBV20-1; J: TRBJ2-1; size: -; CDR3: CSAFNPGGHNEQFF; DNA: TGCAGTGCTTTTAACCCCGGGGGCCACAATGAGCAGTTCTTC
D: -; V: TRBV3-1; J: TRBJ1-3; size: -; CDR3: CASSPFGTPGNTIYF; DNA: TGTGCCAGCAGCCCATTCGGGACGCCTGGAAACACCATATATTTT
D: -; V: TRBV12-3/TRBV12-4; J: TRBJ2-5; size: -; CDR3: CASSLAGGDRRETQYF; DNA: TGTGCCAGCAGTTTAGCGGGGGGGGACAGGCGCGAGACCCAGTACTTC
D: -; V: TRBV7-9; J: TRBJ2-5; size: once; CDR3: CASSLRTGGETQYF; DNA: TGTGCCAGCAGCTTAAGGACCGGGGGTGAGACCCAGTACTTC
D: -; V: TRBV30; J: TRBJ1-3; size: -; CDR3: CAWSVAAGNTIYF; DNA: TGTGCCTGGAGTGTGGCGGCTGGAAACACCATATATTTT
D: -; V: TRBV20-1; J: TRBJ2-1; size: once; CDR3: CSARSSRFNEQFF; DNA: TGCAGTGCTAGGTCTAGCCGTTTCAATGAGCAGTTCTTC
D: -; V: TRBV5-1; J: TRBJ1-1; size: -; CDR3: CASSLGWGPEAFF; DNA: TGCGCCAGCAGCCTGGGGTGGGGTCCTGAAGCTTTCTTT
D: TRBD2; V: TRBV2; J: TRBJ2-1; size: once; CDR3: CASREEWRGGEQFF; DNA: TGTGCCAGCAGGGAAGAATGGCGGGGGGGTGAGCAGTTCTTC
D: -; V: TRBV7-2; J: TRBJ2-1; size: -; CDR3: CASSRGPSGEQFF; DNA: TGTGCCAGCAGCCGTGGGCCTTCCGGTGAGCAGTTCTTC
D: -; V: TRBV27; J: TRBJ2-5; size: few; CDR3: CASRVGGQETQYF; DNA: TGTGCCAGCAGGGTAGGGGGCCAAGAGACCCAGTACTTC
D: -; V: TRBV11-2; J: TRBJ1-1; size: -; CDR3: CASSLAGGHTEAFF; DNA: TGTGCCAGCAGCTTAGCGGGGGGTCACACTGAAGCTTTCTTT
D: -; V: TRBV29-1; J: TRBJ2-7; size: -; CDR3: CSVGELTYEQYF; DNA: TGCAGCGTTGGGGAACTCACCTACGAGCAGTACTTC
D: -; V: TRBV29-1; J: TRBJ2-5; size: -; CDR3: CSSAGDFMYQETQYF; DNA: TGCAGCTCTGCTGGGGACTTTATGTACCAAGAGACCCAGTACTTC
D: -; V: TRBV6-1; J: TRBJ2-4; size: -; CDR3: CASSVTRDIQYF; DNA: TGTGCCAGCAGTGTAACTAGGGACATTCAGTACTTC
D: TRBD1; V: TRBV29-1; J: TRBJ1-2; size: -; CDR3: CSVDLTGANYGYTF; DNA: TGCAGCGTTGACCTCACAGGGGCAAACTATGGCTACACCTTC
D: -; V: TRBV7-6; J: TRBJ2-5; size: once; CDR3: CASSPSPRYTQYF; DNA: TGTGCCAGCAGCCCCAGCCCTCGGTATACCCAGTACTTC
D: -; V: TRBV2; J: TRBJ2-5; size: -; CDR3: CASTTGLQETQYF; DNA: TGTGCCAGCACGACAGGCTTGCAAGAGACCCAGTACTTC